This T cell receptor beta chain was documented in a study of vaccination and CD4 T cells after COVID-19. Whole-study context: Convalescent persons amounted to six males plus four females, two of whom were Hispanic.

In its sample, this clonotype was seen a few times. The antigen is not known. Oncomine TCR Beta short-read sequencing was applied to DNA from cultured CD4+ T cells. TCRdb re-called the PCR reads through MiXCR, storing one row per CDR3 protein. The sample yields approximately 12,000 distinct CDR3 sequences, 35% to 45% seen once. Germline V gene sequence: CDR1 KGHDR, CDR2 SFDVKD. Trimming stripped 9 bases from V and 1 base from J, with 14 bases between. CDR3 length: 14 amino acids. Regarding treatment: roughly 10-day PBMC culture with coronavirus spike peptide pools or control peptides (ViraFEST assay). Antigen-specific T cells were expanded with peptide pools by ViraFEST, and TCRs were then sequenced.

The receptor's source is a human donor with COVID-19. The sequenced sample was cultured CD4+ T cells from blood. This chain connects TRBV24-1 to TRBJ1-1; tentative D call: TRBD1 (6 bases). The CDR3 DNA sequence: TGTGCCACCCGTGGGGACAACCAGAACACTGAAGCTTTCTTT. Amino acid sequence: CATRGDNQNTEAFF.